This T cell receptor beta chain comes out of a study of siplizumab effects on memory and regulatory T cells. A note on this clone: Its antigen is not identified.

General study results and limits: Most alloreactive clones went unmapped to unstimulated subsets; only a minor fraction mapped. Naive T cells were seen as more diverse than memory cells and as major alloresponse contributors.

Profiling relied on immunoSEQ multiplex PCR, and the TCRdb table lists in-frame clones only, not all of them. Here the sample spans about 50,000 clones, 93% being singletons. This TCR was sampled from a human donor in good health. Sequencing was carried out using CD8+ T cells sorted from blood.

The CDR3 here is CASSARTELKEYF. The CDR3 nucleotides read TGTGCCAGCAGTGCCCGGACAGAGCTGAAGGAGTACTTC. This chain joins TRBV2 and TRBJ2-7; perhaps TRBD1 as D (6 bases). Trimming removed 4 bases from V and 11 bases from J, with 18 bases in between. The CDR3 length is 13 residues. CDR1 and CDR2 (germline): SNHLY, FYNNEI.